These 7 T cell receptor beta chains were sequenced from one sample in a study of CD8 T cells in Susac syndrome. When the RNA was reverse transcribed, random hexamers were used with an input of about 0.5 to 1 ug. TCRdb re-called the immunoSEQ multiplex PCR reads through MiXCR, storing one row per CDR3 protein. The data show roughly 190,000 distinct CDR3 sequences, with more than 85% seen just once and approximately 0.09% held by the top ten. Sequenced sample: CD4+ T cells from PBMCs. These receptors were collected from a human donor with Susac syndrome.

This chain connects TRBV12-3 or TRBV12-4 to TRBJ1-1, with D possibly TRBD1 on 5 matching bases. Trimming left V 3 bases short and J 2 bases short, with 7 bases between. This CDR3 region has 13 residues. The CDR3 is CASSFGANTEAFF. CDR3 nucleotide sequence: TGTGCCAGCAGTTTCGGGGCAAACACTGAAGCTTTCTTT.

The chain recombines TRBV6-1 with TRBJ1-2; D is uncertain. Trimming removed 4 bases at V and 4 bases at J, with 13 bases between. The CDR3 contains 14 residues. Germline V lookup: CDR1 MNHNS, CDR2 SASEGT. This CDR3 is CASSARVTSYGYTF. The CDR3 DNA reads TGTGCCAGCAGTGCCAGAGTAACAAGCTATGGCTACACCTTC.

The chain combines TRBV6-6 with TRBJ1-3; no definite D call. Trimming removed 8 bases at V and 0 bases at J, with 11 bases between. CDR3 length: 14 residues. Germline CDR1 reads MNHNY; CDR2 reads SVGAGI (reference sequence). The CDR3, as DNA: TGTGCCAGCGGCTCCGGATCCTCTGGAAACACCATATATTTT. Its protein product is CASGSGSSGNTIYF.

The J gene is TRBJ2-1, the V gene TRBV19; unclear D gene. This CDR3 spans 14 amino acids. CDR1 and CDR2 from the germline V gene are LNHDA and SQIVND (reference sequence). With 8 bases removed from V and 3 bases from J, the gap between germline ends came to 14 bases. The CDR3 DNA is TGTGCCAGTGGATCACGTGATAACTACAATGAGCAGTTCTTC. Translated, it gives CASGSRDNYNEQFF.

CDR3 loop: CASSLGQPNGNEKLFF. The CDR3 region has the DNA TGTGCCAGCAGTTTAGGACAGCCCAACGGGAATGAAAAACTGTTTTTT. The rearrangement links TRBV28 to TRBJ1-4; possible D gene TRBD1, 6 bases. V was cut by 2 bases and J by 5 bases, with 15 bases left in between. Germline V gene lookup returns CDR1 MDHEN and CDR2 SYDVKM. The CDR3 length is 16 residues.

The sample holds one count of this clonotype. The V call is TRBV11-1, the J call TRBJ1-2, with D tentatively TRBD1 (5 bases). Germline V lookup: CDR1 SGHAT, CDR2 FQDESV (reference sequence). The ends were cut back, 5 bases at V and 5 bases at J, with 15 bases in the middle. The CDR3 length is 14 residues. The CDR3 region is CASSQDTDGYGYTF. DNA for the CDR3: TGTGCCAGCAGCCAGGACACCGATGGGTATGGCTACACCTTC.

The chain carries TRBV11-3 and TRBJ2-3; 10 bases align to TRBD2. The trim removed 1 base at V and 2 bases at J, leaving 6 bases unmatched. The germline V gene encodes CDR1 SGHNT and CDR2 YENEEA. There are 17 residues in the CDR3. CDR3 protein: CASSLGSTSGVTDTQYF. CDR3 nucleotides: TGTGCCAGCAGCTTAGGAAGTACTAGCGGGGTCACAGATACGCAGTATTTT.